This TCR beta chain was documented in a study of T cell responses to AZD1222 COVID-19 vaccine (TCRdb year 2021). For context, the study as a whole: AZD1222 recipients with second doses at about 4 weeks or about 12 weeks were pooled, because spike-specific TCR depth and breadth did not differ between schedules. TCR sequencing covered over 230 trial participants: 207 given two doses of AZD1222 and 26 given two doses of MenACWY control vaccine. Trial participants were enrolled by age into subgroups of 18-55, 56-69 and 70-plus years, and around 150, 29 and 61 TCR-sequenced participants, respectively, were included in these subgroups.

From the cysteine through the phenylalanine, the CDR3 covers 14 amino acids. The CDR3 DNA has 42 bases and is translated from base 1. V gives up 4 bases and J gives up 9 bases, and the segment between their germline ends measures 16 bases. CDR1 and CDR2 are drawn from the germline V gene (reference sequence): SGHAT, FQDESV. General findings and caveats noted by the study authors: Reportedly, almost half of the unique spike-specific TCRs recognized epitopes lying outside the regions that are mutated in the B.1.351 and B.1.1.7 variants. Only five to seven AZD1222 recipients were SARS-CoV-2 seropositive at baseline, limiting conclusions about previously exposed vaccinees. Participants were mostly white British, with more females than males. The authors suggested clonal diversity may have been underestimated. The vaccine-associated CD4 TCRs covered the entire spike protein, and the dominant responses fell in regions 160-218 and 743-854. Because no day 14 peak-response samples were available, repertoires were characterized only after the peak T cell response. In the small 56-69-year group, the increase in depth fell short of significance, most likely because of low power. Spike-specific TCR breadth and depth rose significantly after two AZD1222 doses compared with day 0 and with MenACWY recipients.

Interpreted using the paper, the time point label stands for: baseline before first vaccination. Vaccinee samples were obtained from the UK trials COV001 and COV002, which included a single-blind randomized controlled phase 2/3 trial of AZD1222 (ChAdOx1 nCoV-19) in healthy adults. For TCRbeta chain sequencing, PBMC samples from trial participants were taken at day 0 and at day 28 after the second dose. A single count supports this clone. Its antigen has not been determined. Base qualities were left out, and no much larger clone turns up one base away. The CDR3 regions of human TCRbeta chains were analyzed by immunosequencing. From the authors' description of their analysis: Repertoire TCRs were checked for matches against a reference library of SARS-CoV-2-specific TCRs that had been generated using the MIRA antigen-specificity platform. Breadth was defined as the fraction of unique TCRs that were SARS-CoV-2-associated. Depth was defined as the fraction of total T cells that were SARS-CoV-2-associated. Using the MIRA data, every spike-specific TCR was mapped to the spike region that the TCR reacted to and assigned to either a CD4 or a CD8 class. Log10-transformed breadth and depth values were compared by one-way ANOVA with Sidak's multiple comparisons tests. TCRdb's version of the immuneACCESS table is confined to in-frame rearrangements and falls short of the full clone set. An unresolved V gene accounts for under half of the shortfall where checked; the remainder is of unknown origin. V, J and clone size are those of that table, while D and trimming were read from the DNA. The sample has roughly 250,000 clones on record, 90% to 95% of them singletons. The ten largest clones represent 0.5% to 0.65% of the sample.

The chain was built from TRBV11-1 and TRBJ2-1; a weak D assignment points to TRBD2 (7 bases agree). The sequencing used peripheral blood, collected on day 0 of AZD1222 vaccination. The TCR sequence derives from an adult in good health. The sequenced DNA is TGTGCCAGCAGCTCTTTCCGAGGGGGGGCTGAGCAGTTCTTC. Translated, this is CASSSFRGGAEQFF.